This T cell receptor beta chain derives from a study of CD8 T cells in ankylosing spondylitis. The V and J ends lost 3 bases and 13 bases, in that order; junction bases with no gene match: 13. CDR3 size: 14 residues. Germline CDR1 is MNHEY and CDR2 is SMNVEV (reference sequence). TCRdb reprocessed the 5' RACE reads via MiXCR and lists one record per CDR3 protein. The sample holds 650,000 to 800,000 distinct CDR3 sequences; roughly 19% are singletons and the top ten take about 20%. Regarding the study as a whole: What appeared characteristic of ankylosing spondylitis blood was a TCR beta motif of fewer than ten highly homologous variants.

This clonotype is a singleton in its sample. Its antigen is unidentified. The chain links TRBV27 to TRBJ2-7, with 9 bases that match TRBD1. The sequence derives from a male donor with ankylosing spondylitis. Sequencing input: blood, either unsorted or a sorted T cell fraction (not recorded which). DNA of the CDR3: TGTGCCAGCAGTTTGTCCGGGACAGGGTCCCCCCCCTACTTC. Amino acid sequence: CASSLSGTGSPPYF.